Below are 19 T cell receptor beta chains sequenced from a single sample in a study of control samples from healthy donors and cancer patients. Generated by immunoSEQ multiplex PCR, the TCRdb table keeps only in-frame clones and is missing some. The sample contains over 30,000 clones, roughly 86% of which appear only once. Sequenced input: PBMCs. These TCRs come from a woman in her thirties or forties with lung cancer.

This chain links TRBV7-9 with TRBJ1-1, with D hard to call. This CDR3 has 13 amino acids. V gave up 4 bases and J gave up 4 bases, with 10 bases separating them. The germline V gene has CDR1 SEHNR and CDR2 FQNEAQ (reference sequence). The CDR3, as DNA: TGTGCCAGCAGCTCCTTTATGGGCACTGAAGCTTTCTTT. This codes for CASSSFMGTEAFF.

CDR3 sequence (DNA): TGTGCCAGCAGTCTCCGGGACGGAGACCACAATGAGCAGTTCTTC. It specifies CASSLRDGDHNEQFF. This chain joins TRBV6-5 and TRBJ2-1; D could derive from TRBD1 or TRBD2 (5 bases each). The V gene's germline CDR1 is MNHEY and CDR2 SVGAGI. This CDR3 has 15 residues. V lost 5 bases and J 5 bases, leaving 16 bases between the germline ends.

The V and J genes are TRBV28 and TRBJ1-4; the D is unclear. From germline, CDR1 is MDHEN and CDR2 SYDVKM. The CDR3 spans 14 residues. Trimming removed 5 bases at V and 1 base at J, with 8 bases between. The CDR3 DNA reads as TGTGCCAGCAGTCCCGCAGTAACTAATGAAAAACTGTTTTTT. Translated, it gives CASSPAVTNEKLFF.

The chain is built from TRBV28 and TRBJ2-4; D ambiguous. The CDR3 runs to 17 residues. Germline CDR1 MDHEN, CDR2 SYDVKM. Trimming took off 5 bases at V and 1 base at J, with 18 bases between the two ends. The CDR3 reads CASSLEKLSLAKNIQYF. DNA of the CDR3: TGTGCCAGCAGTCTAGAGAAATTAAGTCTTGCCAAAAACATTCAGTACTTC.

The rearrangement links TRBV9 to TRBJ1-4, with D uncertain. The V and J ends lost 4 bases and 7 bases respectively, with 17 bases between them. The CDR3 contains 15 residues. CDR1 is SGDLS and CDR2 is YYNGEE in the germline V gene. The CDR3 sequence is CASSTVGGWSEKLFF. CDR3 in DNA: TGTGCCAGCAGCACCGTCGGCGGTTGGAGTGAAAAACTGTTTTTT.

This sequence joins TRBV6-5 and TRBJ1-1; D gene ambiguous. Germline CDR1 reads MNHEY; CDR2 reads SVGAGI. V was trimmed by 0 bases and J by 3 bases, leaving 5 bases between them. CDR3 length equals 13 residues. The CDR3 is CASSYSSYTEAFF. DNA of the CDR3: TGTGCCAGCAGTTACTCGAGTTACACTGAAGCTTTCTTT.

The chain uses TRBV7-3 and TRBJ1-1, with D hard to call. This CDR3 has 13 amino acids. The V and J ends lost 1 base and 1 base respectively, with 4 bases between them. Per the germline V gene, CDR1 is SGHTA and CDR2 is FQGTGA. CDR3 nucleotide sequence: TGTGCCAGCAGCTTAAGTGGGAACACTGAAGCTTTCTTT. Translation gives CASSLSGNTEAFF. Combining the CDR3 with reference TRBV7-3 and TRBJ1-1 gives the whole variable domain GAGVSQTPSNKVTEKGKYVELRCDPISGHTALYWYRQSLGQGPEFLIYFQGTGAADDSGLPNDRFFAVRPEGSVSTLKIQRTERGDSAVYLCASSLSGNTEAFFGQGTRLTVV.

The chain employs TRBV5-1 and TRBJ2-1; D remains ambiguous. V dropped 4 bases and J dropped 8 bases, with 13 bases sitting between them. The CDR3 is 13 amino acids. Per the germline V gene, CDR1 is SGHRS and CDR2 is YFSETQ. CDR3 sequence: CASSEEPADEQFF. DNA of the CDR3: TGCGCCAGCAGCGAGGAACCGGCGGATGAGCAGTTCTTC.

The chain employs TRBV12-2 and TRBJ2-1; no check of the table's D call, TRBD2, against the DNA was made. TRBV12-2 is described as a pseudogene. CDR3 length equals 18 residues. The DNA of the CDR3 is TGTGCAAGTCGCTTAGCCCTCTTATGGCGGGGGCCTTACAATGAGCAGTTCTTC. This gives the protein CASRLALLWRGPYNEQFF.

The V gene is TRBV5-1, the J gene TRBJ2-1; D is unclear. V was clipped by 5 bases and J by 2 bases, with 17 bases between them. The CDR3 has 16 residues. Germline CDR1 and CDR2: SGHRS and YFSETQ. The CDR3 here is CASRPFSGDAYNEQFF. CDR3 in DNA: TGCGCCAGCAGGCCTTTTTCGGGCGATGCCTACAATGAGCAGTTCTTC.

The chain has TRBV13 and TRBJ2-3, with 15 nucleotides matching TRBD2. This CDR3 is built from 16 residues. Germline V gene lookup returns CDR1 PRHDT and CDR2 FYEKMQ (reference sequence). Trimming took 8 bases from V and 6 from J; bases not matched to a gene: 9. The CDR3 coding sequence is TGTGCCAGCGCTTTTGGGACTAGCGGGGGGATCGATACGCAGTATTTT. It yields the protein CASAFGTSGGIDTQYF.

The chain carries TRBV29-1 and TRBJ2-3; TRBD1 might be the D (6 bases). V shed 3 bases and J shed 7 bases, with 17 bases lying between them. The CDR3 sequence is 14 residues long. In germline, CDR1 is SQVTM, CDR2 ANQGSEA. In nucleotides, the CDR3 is TGCAGCGTTGACCTCAGGGGAGTAGGACATACGCAGTATTTT. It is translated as CSVDLRGVGHTQYF.

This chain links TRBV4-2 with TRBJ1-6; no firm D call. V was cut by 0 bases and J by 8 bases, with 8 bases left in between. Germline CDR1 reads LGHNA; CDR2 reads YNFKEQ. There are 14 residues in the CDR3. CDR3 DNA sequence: TGTGCCAGCAGCCAAGAGGTAGGCGATTCACCCCTCCACTTT. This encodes CASSQEVGDSPLHF.

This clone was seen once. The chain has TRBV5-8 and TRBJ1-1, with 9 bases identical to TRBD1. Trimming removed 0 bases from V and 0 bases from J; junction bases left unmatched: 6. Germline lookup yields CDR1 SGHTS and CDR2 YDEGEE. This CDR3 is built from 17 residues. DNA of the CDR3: TGTGCCAGCAGCTTGGACAGGGGGCTACCGATGAACACTGAAGCTTTCTTT. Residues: CASSLDRGLPMNTEAFF.

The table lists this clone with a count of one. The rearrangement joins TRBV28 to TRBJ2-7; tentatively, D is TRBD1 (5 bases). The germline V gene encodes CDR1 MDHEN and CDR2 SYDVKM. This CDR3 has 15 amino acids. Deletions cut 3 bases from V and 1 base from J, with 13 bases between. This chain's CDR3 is CASSFYRIDSYEQYF. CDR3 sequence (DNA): TGTGCCAGCAGTTTTTACAGGATTGATTCCTACGAGCAGTACTTC.

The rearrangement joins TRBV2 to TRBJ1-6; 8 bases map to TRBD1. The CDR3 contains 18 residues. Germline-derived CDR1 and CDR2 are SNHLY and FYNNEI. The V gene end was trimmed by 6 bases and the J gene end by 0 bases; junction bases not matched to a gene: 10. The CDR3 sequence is CASSSQGQASSYNSPLHF. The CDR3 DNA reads TGTGCCAGCAGCTCCCAGGGACAGGCCAGCTCCTATAATTCACCCCTCCACTTT.

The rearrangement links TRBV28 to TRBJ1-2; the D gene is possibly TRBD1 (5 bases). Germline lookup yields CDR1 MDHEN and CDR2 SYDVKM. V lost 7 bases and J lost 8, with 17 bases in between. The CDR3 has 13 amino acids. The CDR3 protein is CASIRGQEGGYTF. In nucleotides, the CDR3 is TGTGCCAGCATTCGGGGCCAGGAAGGAGGCTACACCTTC.

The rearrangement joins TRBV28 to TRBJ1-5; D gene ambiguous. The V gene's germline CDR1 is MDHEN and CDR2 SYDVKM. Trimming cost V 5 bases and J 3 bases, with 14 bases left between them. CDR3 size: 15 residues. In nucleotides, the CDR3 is TGTGCCAGCAGTACCCCTGACGGATTCAATCAGCCCCAGCATTTT. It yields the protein CASSTPDGFNQPQHF.

CDR3 coding DNA: TGTGCCAGCGGTTCACGATCGGGACAACTGTTTTTT. The encoded protein is CASGSRSGQLFF. V usage is TRBV27 and J usage is TRBJ1-4; a possible D gene is TRBD1 (5 bases). The CDR3 sequence is 12 residues long. Germline CDR1 MNHEY, CDR2 SMNVEV (reference sequence). Trimming removed 8 bases at V and 12 bases at J, with 16 bases between.